The present entry profiles one TCR beta chain with its context. CDR3 length: 13 amino acids. The germline V gene has CDR1 SGDLS and CDR2 YYNGEE. V lost 4 bases to trimming and J lost 2 bases, with 9 bases between them. The data were obtained in a study of T cell changes during pregnancy in multiple sclerosis. Using immunoSEQ multiplex PCR, the repertoire was profiled, and TCRdb retains in-frame clones only, with some absent. The sample includes tens of thousands of clones, over 90% of them seen just once. Source: peripheral blood, taken in the first trimester of pregnancy. The receptor was derived from a female donor with multiple sclerosis, enrolled in a pregnancy study. The chain recombines TRBV9 with TRBJ1-2, with D uncertain. The chain's CDR3 is CASSRDNNYGYTF. CDR3 DNA: TGTGCCAGCAGCCGAGACAACAACTATGGCTACACCTTC.